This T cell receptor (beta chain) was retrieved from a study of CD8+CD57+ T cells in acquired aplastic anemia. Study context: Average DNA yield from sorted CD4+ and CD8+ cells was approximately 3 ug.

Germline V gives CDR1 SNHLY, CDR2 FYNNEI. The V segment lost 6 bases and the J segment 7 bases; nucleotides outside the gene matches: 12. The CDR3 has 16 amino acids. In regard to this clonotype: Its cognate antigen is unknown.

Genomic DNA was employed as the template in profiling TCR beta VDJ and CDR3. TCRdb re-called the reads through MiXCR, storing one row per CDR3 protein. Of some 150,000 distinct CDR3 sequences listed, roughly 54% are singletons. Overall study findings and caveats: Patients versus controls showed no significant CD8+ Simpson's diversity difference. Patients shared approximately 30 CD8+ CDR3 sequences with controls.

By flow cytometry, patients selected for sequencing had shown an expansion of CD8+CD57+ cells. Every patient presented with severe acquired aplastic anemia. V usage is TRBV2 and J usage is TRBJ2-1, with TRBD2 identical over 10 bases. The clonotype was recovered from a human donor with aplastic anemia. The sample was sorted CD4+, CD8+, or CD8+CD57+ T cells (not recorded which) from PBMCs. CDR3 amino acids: CASSVDPAGGRNEQFF. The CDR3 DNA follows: TGTGCCAGCAGCGTAGATCCAGCGGGGGGGCGGAATGAGCAGTTCTTC.